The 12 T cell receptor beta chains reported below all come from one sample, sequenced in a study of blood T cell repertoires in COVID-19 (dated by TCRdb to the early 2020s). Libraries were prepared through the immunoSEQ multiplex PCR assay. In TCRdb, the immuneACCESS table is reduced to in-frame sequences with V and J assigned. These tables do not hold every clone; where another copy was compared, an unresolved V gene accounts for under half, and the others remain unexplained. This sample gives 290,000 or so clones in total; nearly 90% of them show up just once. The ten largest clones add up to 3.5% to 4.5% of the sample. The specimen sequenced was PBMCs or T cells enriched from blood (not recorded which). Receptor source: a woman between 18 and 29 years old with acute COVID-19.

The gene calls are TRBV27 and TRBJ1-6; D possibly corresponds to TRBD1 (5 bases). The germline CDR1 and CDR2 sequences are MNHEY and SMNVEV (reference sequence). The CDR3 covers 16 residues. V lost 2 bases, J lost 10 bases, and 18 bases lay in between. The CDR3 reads CASSLIRGGVRSPLHF. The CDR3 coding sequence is TGTGCCAGCAGTTTAATTAGAGGAGGGGTTCGGTCACCCCTCCACTTT.

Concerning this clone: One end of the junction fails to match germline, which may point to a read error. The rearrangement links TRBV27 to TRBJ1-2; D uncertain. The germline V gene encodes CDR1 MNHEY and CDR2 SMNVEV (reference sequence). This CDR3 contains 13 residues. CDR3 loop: CASSLHINYDYTF. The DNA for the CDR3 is TGTGCCAGCAGCCTACATATTAACTATGACTACACCTTC.

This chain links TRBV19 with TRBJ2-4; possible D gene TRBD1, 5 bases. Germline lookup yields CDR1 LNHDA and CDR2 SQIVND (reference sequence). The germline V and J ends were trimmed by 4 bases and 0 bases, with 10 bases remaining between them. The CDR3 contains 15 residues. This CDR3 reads CASSTSGLAKNIQYF. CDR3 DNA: TGTGCCAGTAGTACCTCAGGGTTAGCCAAAAACATTCAGTACTTC.

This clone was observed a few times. The CDR3 sequence is CASGAGNGYTF. The CDR3, as DNA: TGTGCCAGTGGGGCAGGGAATGGCTACACCTTC. The rearrangement links TRBV28 to TRBJ1-2; the D gene is possibly TRBD1 (5 bases). V gave up 9 bases and J gave up 6 bases, with 11 bases separating them. The CDR3 spans 11 residues. Germline CDR1 MDHEN, CDR2 SYDVKM.

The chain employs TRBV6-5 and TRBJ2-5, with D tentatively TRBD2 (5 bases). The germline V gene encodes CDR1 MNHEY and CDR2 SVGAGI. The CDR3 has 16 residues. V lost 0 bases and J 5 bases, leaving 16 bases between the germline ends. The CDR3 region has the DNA TGTGCCAGCAGTTACTCGATGGGCCAGTCGGGGGAGACCCAGTACTTC. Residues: CASSYSMGQSGETQYF.

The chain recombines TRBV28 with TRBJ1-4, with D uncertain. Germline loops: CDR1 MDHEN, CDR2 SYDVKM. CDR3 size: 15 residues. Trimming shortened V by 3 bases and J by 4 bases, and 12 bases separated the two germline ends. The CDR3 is CASSFPRGSNEKLFF. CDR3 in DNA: TGTGCCAGCAGTTTCCCACGAGGCAGTAATGAAAAACTGTTTTTT.

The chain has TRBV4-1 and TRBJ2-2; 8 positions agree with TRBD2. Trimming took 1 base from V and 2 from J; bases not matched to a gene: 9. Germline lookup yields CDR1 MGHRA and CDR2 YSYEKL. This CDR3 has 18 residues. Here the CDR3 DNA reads TGCGCCAGCAGCCAAGCTCTAGCGGGCATAACCAACACCGGGGAGCTGTTTTTT. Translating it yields CASSQALAGITNTGELFF.

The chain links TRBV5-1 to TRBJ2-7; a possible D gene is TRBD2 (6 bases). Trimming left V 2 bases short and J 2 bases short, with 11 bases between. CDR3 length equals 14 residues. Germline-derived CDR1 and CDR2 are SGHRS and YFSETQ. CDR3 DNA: TGCGCCAGCAGCTTCGGGAGTAACACCTACGAGCAGTACTTC. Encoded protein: CASSFGSNTYEQYF.

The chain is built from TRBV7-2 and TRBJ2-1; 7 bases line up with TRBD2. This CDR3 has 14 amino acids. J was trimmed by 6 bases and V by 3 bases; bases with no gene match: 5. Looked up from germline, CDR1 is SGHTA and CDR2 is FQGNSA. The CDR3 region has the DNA TGTGCCAGCAGCTTCCGACTAGCAGCCAATGAGCAGTTCTTC. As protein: CASSFRLAANEQFF.

CDR3 residues: CASSLVGSNQPQHF. The CDR3 DNA reads TGTGCCAGCAGCTTGGTCGGTAGCAATCAGCCCCAGCATTTT. This chain connects TRBV5-4 to TRBJ1-5; D remains unclear. The germline gives CDR1 SGHNT, CDR2 YYREEE (reference sequence). CDR3 length: 14 amino acids. Trimming removed 0 bases at V and 0 bases at J, with 4 bases between.

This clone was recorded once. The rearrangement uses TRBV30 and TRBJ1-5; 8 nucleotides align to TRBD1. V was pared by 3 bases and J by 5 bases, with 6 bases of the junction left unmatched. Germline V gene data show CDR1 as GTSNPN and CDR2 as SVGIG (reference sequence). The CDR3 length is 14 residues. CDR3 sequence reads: CAWSEGQGDQPQHF. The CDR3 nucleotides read TGTGCCTGGAGCGAAGGACAGGGAGATCAGCCCCAGCATTTT.

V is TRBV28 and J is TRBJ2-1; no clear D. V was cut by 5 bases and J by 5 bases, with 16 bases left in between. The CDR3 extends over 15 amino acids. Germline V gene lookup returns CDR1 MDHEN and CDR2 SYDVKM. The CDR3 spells CASSPPGGIDNEQFF. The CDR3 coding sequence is TGTGCCAGCAGTCCCCCCGGCGGAATTGACAATGAGCAGTTCTTC.